The 20 T cell receptor beta chains listed next were all sequenced from one sample in a study of identifying expanded T cells in peripheral blood. The method was immunoSEQ multiplex PCR; TCRdb's version includes in-frame clones alone and lacks a portion of them. Among around 70,000 clones listed, approximately 87% were seen once. Sequenced material: blood. The receptors derive from a person between 18 and 69 years old in good health.

This chain links TRBV28 with TRBJ2-5, with no clear D. The V gene's germline CDR1 is MDHEN and CDR2 SYDVKM. The CDR3 contains 13 residues. With 7 bases removed from V and 1 base from J, the gap between germline ends came to 10 bases. The DNA of the CDR3 is TGTGCCAGCACCAAACCCCCCCAAGAGACCCAGTACTTC. This translates into CASTKPPQETQYF.

The V call is TRBV7-2, the J call TRBJ1-4; 7 positions match TRBD1. Unmatched junction bases numbered 5, after V lost 2 bases and J lost 2 bases. There are 16 residues in the CDR3. Looked up from germline, CDR1 is SGHTA and CDR2 is FQGNSA. This CDR3 reads CASSLQGGLTNEKLFF. The CDR3 nucleotides read TGTGCCAGCAGCTTACAGGGGGGATTGACTAATGAAAAACTGTTTTTT.

The chain carries TRBV29-1 and TRBJ1-4, with 9 bases identical to TRBD1. The V segment lost 4 bases and the J segment 5 bases; nucleotides outside the gene matches: 5. This CDR3 has 14 residues. Germline V CDR1 and CDR2: SQVTM, ANQGSEA. The CDR3 nucleotides are TGCAGCGTTGGTATCGGGACAGGGAATGAAAAACTGTTTTTT. It translates to CSVGIGTGNEKLFF.

This clone is labeled as medium-sized (0.01 to 0.1%). The J gene is TRBJ1-2, the V gene TRBV5-4, with D unresolved. Trimming removed 0 bases from V and 3 bases from J, with 15 bases in between. Germline V gene lookup returns CDR1 SGHNT and CDR2 YYREEE (reference sequence). The CDR3 covers 16 residues. The CDR3 loop is CASSLGLSQSDYGYTF. In DNA form, the CDR3 reads TGTGCCAGCAGCTTGGGATTATCACAATCAGACTATGGCTACACCTTC.

V gene TRBV14 combines with J gene TRBJ2-7, with TRBD2 matching 9 bases. CDR3 length: 14 residues. V gave up 8 bases and J gave up 6 bases; unmatched junction bases: 11. Germline CDR1 is SGHDN and CDR2 is FVKESK. The CDR3 sequence is CASRRSSGSVEQYF. In DNA form, the CDR3 reads TGTGCCAGCCGCAGAAGTAGCGGGAGTGTCGAGCAGTACTTC. The full variable domain, in which reference TRBV14 and TRBJ2-7 provide the parts outside the CDR3, is EAGVTQFPSHSVIEKGQTVTLRCDPISGHDNLYWYRRVMGKEIKFLLHFVKESKQDESGMPNNRFLAERTGGTYSTLKVQPAELEDSGVYFCASRRSSGSVEQYFGPGTRLTVT.

The chain joins TRBV5-4 to TRBJ2-1; weak D call: TRBD1 (5 bases). Trimming removed 3 bases from V and 10 bases from J, with 17 bases in between. Germline V gene data show CDR1 as SGHNT and CDR2 as YYREEE (reference sequence). The CDR3 has 14 amino acids. In DNA form, the CDR3 reads TGTGCCAGCAGCTCAGAAAGGGGTTCGAGAGAGCAGTTCTTC. The encoded protein is CASSSERGSREQFF. Together with reference TRBV5-4 and TRBJ2-1, the CDR3 gives the full variable domain: ETGVTQSPTHLIKTRGQQVTLRCSSQSGHNTVSWYQQALGQGPQFIFQYYREEENGRGNFPPRFSGLQFPNYSSELNVNALELDDSALYLCASSSERGSREQFFGPGTRLTVL.

This rearrangement joins TRBV6-6 to TRBJ2-7; D not resolved. Germline V lookup: CDR1 MNHNY, CDR2 SVGAGI (reference sequence). V was shortened by 4 bases and J by 4 bases, with 5 bases between the two germline ends. The CDR3 length is 11 residues. CDR3 sequence reads: CASSSYYEQYF. The CDR3 coding sequence is TGTGCCAGCAGTTCTTATTACGAGCAGTACTTC.

V usage is TRBV7-8 and J usage is TRBJ2-1, with 12 bases fitting TRBD2. This CDR3 contains 15 residues. V lost 5 bases to trimming and J lost 4 bases; unmatched junction nucleotides: 3. Germline V CDR1 and CDR2: SGHVS, FQNEAQ. CDR3 sequence (DNA): TGTGCCAGCAGCACCGGACTAGCGGGATACAATGAGCAGTTCTTC. Protein product: CASSTGLAGYNEQFF. Looking up the rest from reference TRBV7-8 and TRBJ2-1 gives the full variable domain: GAGVSQSPRYKVAKRGQDVALRCDPISGHVSLFWYQQALGQGPEFLTYFQNEAQLDKSGLPSDRFFAERPEGSVSTLKIQRTQQEDSAVYLCASSTGLAGYNEQFFGPGTRLTVL.

The V and J genes are TRBV7-9 and TRBJ1-6; D remains ambiguous. Germline loops: CDR1 SEHNR, CDR2 FQNEAQ (reference sequence). The CDR3 spans 18 residues. V gave up 5 bases and J gave up 0 bases, with 17 bases separating them. The CDR3 DNA reads as TGTGCCAGCAGCCCCACCCCCCAGCCATGCTCCTATAATTCACCCCTCCACTTT. This translates into CASSPTPQPCSYNSPLHF.

This sequence joins TRBV19 and TRBJ1-5; D perhaps matches TRBD1 (6 bases). Trimming took off 1 base at V and 7 bases at J, with 14 bases between the two ends. The CDR3 extends over 15 amino acids. CDR1 and CDR2 from the germline V gene are LNHDA and SQIVND (reference sequence). The CDR3 reads CASSIAAGAEQPQHF. The CDR3 nucleotides read TGTGCCAGTAGTATAGCGGCAGGGGCCGAACAGCCCCAGCATTTT. Supplemented by reference TRBV19 and TRBJ1-5, the full variable domain reads DGGITQSPKYLFRKEGQNVTLSCEQNLNHDAMYWYRQDPGQGLRLIYYSQIVNDFQKGDIAEGYSVSREKKESFPLTVTSAQKNPTAFYLCASSIAAGAEQPQHFGDGTRLSIL.

This chain links TRBV15 with TRBJ2-4; 7 nucleotides match TRBD1. CDR3 length equals 20 residues. The V gene end was trimmed by 2 bases and the J gene end by 2 bases; junction bases not matched to a gene: 18. Germline V gene data show CDR1 as LNHNV and CDR2 as YYDKDF (reference sequence). This CDR3 is CATSRQPGQTPFYTKNIQYF. The DNA for the CDR3 is TGTGCCACCAGCAGACAACCGGGACAGACCCCATTTTATACCAAAAACATTCAGTACTTC.

This clone occurred once. V is TRBV4-3 and J is TRBJ1-5; no clear D gene. The V and J ends lost 4 bases and 6 bases respectively, with 19 bases between them. The CDR3 extends over 16 amino acids. From germline, CDR1 is LGHNA and CDR2 YSLEER. CDR3 bases: TGCGCCAGCAGCCCCGAGGTTCTTGGCAGTCCTCAGCCCCAGCATTTT. Protein sequence: CASSPEVLGSPQPQHF.

This sequence joins TRBV30 and TRBJ1-4; 10 bases are a match to TRBD1. V was pared by 1 base and J by 7 bases, with 6 bases of the junction left unmatched. CDR3 size: 15 residues. Germline V CDR1 and CDR2: GTSNPN, SVGIG (reference sequence). The CDR3 is CAWSARQGAGEKLFF. The DNA of the CDR3 is TGTGCCTGGAGTGCCCGACAGGGGGCAGGTGAAAAACTGTTTTTT.

This chain joins TRBV14 and TRBJ1-2, with 7 bases aligning to TRBD1. Trimming removed 6 bases from V and 3 bases from J; junction bases left unmatched: 7. The V gene's germline CDR1 is SGHDN and CDR2 FVKESK. The CDR3 runs 14 residues. The CDR3 coding sequence is TGTGCCAGCAGGCTCACAGGGGTGGACTATGGCTACACCTTC. Protein sequence: CASRLTGVDYGYTF. Based on the CDR3 plus reference TRBV14 and TRBJ1-2, the full variable domain is EAGVTQFPSHSVIEKGQTVTLRCDPISGHDNLYWYRRVMGKEIKFLLHFVKESKQDESGMPNNRFLAERTGGTYSTLKVQPAELEDSGVYFCASRLTGVDYGYTFGSGTRLTVV.

J is TRBJ2-7 and V is TRBV28; 7 nucleotides agree with TRBD2. The CDR3 spans 15 residues. The ends lost 6 bases at V and 2 bases at J; junction bases unmatched: 10. The germline gives CDR1 MDHEN, CDR2 SYDVKM. The CDR3 nucleotides read TGTGCCAGCAGCCTGGGGGGGGAGTCGGCCTACGAGCAGTACTTC. The encoded protein is CASSLGGESAYEQYF.

The chain uses TRBV6-6 and TRBJ2-3, with 9 bases matching TRBD2. Losses at the gene ends were 2 bases for V and 0 bases for J; bases not matched to a gene: 3. The CDR3 is made up of 16 amino acids. Looked up from germline, CDR1 is MNHNY and CDR2 is SVGAGI (reference sequence). CDR3 region: CASSYGAGGSTDTQYF. The DNA for the CDR3 is TGTGCCAGCAGTTACGGAGCGGGGGGCAGCACAGATACGCAGTATTTT.

This chain uses TRBV5-6 with TRBJ2-2; 7 bases line up with TRBD2. Germline lookup yields CDR1 SGHDT and CDR2 YYEEEE. The CDR3 contains 15 residues. After removal of 1 base from V and 4 bases from J, the junction contained 4 bases not matched to a gene. DNA of the CDR3: TGTGCCAGCAGCTTGCTGGGGGGGAGCACCGGGGAGCTGTTTTTT. Protein product: CASSLLGGSTGELFF. The whole variable domain, remainder taken from reference TRBV5-6 and TRBJ2-2, is DAGVTQSPTHLIKTRGQQVTLRCSPKSGHDTVSWYQQALGQGPQFIFQYYEEEERQRGNFPDRFSGHQFPNYSSELNVNALLLGDSALYLCASSLLGGSTGELFFGEGSRLTVL.

This rearrangement joins TRBV6-6 to TRBJ2-5, with 10 bases fitting TRBD1. Unmatched junction bases numbered 2, after V lost 5 bases and J lost 5 bases. The CDR3 totals 13 residues. Germline V lookup: CDR1 MNHNY, CDR2 SVGAGI (reference sequence). The CDR3 sequence is CASSRQGAETQYF. CDR3 DNA sequence: TGTGCCAGCAGTCGACAGGGGGCGGAGACCCAGTACTTC.

The gene calls are TRBV28 and TRBJ1-4; no clear D. Germline CDR1 is MDHEN and CDR2 is SYDVKM. The V end lost 0 bases, the J end lost 2 bases, and 7 bases lay between the germline ends. This CDR3 spans 15 amino acids. The CDR3, as DNA: TGTGCCAGCAGTTTATGGGGAGCGACTAATGAAAAACTGTTTTTT. Translated, it gives CASSLWGATNEKLFF.

The chain joins TRBV19 to TRBJ1-1, with D maybe TRBD1 (6 bases). This CDR3 has 13 amino acids. Germline V gives CDR1 LNHDA, CDR2 SQIVND (reference sequence). Trimming stripped 6 bases from V and 0 bases from J, with 8 bases between. CDR3 DNA sequence: TGTGCCAGTAGCGGACAGATGAACACTGAAGCTTTCTTT. Translated, it gives CASSGQMNTEAFF.